This T cell receptor (beta chain) was identified in a study of blood T cell repertoires in COVID-19. Study as a whole: Whether acute or convalescent, the COVID-19 samples came from the United States, Italy and Spain. T cells, B-cell-depleted T cells, or PBMCs supplied cDNA or gDNA.

Original handling: Amplification of reference gene primers was used by the study to estimate nucleated cell counts. The assay was immunoSEQ multiplex PCR, and TCRdb's table has in-frame clones only and misses some. That table gives V, J and clone size, and the DNA gave D and trimming. Here the sample spans fewer than 250,000 clones, 83% being singletons. The CDR3 covers 16 residues. The germline CDR1 and CDR2 sequences are MNHNY and SVGAGI (reference sequence). The ends lost 5 bases at V and 4 bases at J; junction bases unmatched: 5. This sequence joins TRBV6-6 and TRBJ2-2; TRBD2 aligns across 12 bases. The specimen was peripheral blood. The receptor was isolated from a human donor in a cohort sampled during active COVID-19. The CDR3 DNA is TGTGCCAGCAGTAAGACTAGCGGGAGCCCCACCGGGGAGCTGTTTTTT. It translates to CASSKTSGSPTGELFF.